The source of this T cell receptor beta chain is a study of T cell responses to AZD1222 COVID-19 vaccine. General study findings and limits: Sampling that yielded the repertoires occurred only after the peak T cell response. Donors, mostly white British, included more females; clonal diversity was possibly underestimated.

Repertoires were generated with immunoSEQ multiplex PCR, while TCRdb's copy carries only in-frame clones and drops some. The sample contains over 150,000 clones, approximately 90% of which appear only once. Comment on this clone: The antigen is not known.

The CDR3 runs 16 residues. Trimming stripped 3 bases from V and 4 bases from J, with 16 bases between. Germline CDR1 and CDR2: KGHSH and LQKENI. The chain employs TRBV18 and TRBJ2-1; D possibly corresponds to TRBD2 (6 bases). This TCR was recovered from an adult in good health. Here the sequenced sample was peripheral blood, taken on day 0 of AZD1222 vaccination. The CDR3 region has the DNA TGTGCCAGCTCACCCTCTCAGGGAGGAACTTACAATGAGCAGTTCTTC. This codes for CASSPSQGGTYNEQFF.